The 18 T cell receptor beta chains given below trace back to one sample, sequenced in a study of tumor-infiltrating lymphocytes in localized non-small cell lung cancer. Some clones are missing from TCRdb's copy, which holds only in-frame ones; the method was immunoSEQ multiplex PCR. The repertoire consists of fewer than 25,000 clones, with around 75% occurring once and the leading ten covering 5.5% to 7%. Sequencing used lung tumor tissue. These receptors all stem from a human donor with non-small cell lung cancer.

The chain joins TRBV7-2 to TRBJ1-1; D is undetermined. CDR1 SGHTA and CDR2 FQGNSA come from the germline V gene. The V and J ends lost 8 bases and 0 bases respectively, with 4 bases between them. The CDR3 runs 11 residues. In DNA, the CDR3 is TGTGCCAGCCGGCTGAACACTGAAGCTTTCTTT. It is translated as CASRLNTEAFF.

The chain uses TRBV28 and TRBJ1-5; a weak D match, TRBD1 (5 bases). There are 15 residues in the CDR3. CDR1 and CDR2 from the germline V gene are MDHEN and SYDVKM. V lost 2 bases to trimming and J lost 2 bases, with 10 bases between them. The CDR3 coding sequence is TGTGCCAGCAGTTTAGGGGGTATGGGCAATCAGCCCCAGCATTTT. Translation gives CASSLGGMGNQPQHF.

V gene TRBV9 combines with J gene TRBJ2-2, with D perhaps matching TRBD1 (6 bases). The CDR3 is 14 amino acids. Trimming shortened V by 3 bases and J by 7 bases, and 13 bases separated the two germline ends. CDR1 SGDLS and CDR2 YYNGEE come from the germline V gene. DNA for the CDR3: TGTGCCAGCAGCGGCACCACAGGGTTCGGGGAGCTGTTTTTT. Protein: CASSGTTGFGELFF.

This clone was observed a handful of times. V gene TRBV14 combines with J gene TRBJ1-2; TRBD1 is a possible D gene (5 bases). Looked up from germline, CDR1 is SGHDN and CDR2 is FVKESK. This CDR3 region has 14 residues. V gave up 0 bases and J gave up 2 bases, with 7 bases separating them. CDR3 sequence: CASSQDGGNYGYTF. The CDR3 bases are TGTGCCAGCAGCCAAGACGGGGGGAACTATGGCTACACCTTC.

The V and J genes are TRBV7-2 and TRBJ2-1; 7 bases are a match to TRBD1. The CDR3 loop spans 14 amino acids. The junction had 5 bases not matched to a gene; V was cut back by 5 bases and J by 4 bases. The germline V gene encodes CDR1 SGHTA and CDR2 FQGNSA. CDR3 in amino acids: CASSPGTEYNEQFF. DNA of the CDR3: TGTGCCAGCAGCCCCGGGACAGAATACAATGAGCAGTTCTTC.

The chain has TRBV7-9 and TRBJ2-3; D perhaps matches TRBD2 (6 bases). Germline CDR1 and CDR2: SEHNR and FQNEAQ (reference sequence). Between the trimmed V and J ends, which lost 5 bases and 3 bases, there was a span of 18 bases. CDR3 length: 16 residues. The CDR3 here is CASSQDPAGPTDTQYF. DNA for the CDR3: TGTGCCAGCAGCCAAGATCCGGCGGGACCTACAGATACGCAGTATTTT.

V gene TRBV18 combines with J gene TRBJ2-5; D remains ambiguous. The germline V gene has CDR1 KGHSH and CDR2 LQKENI. Trimming removed 6 bases from V and 5 bases from J, with 22 bases in between. This CDR3 contains 16 residues. CDR3 sequence reads: CASSLSHQAGRETQYF. In nucleotides, the CDR3 is TGTGCCAGCTCCTTATCCCACCAGGCCGGTAGGGAGACCCAGTACTTC.

The chain recombines TRBV15 with TRBJ2-2; 9 positions agree with TRBD1. Germline CDR1 LNHNV, CDR2 YYDKDF (reference sequence). The CDR3 contains 15 residues. The V segment lost 3 bases and the J segment 4 bases; nucleotides outside the gene matches: 3. The CDR3 nucleotides read TGTGCCACCAGCAGGGGACAGGGAGGCACCGGGGAGCTGTTTTTT. Amino acid sequence: CATSRGQGGTGELFF.

The chain joins TRBV5-5 to TRBJ2-7; D may correspond to TRBD1 or TRBD2 (5 bases each). The CDR3 is made up of 13 amino acids. The germline gives CDR1 SGHKS, CDR2 YYEKEE (reference sequence). V lost 6 bases and J lost 7, with 17 bases in between. In DNA form, the CDR3 reads TGTGCCAGCAATCTGGGGCTAGGCGGGGAGCAGTACTTC. This encodes CASNLGLGGEQYF.

The chain couples TRBV18 to TRBJ1-4; 8 bases agree with TRBD1. The CDR3 extends over 19 amino acids. V shed 4 bases and J 0 bases; nucleotides not matched to a gene: 13. Germline CDR1 is KGHSH and CDR2 is LQKENI. The CDR3 sequence: CASSLNTGTGVATNEKLFF. In DNA, the CDR3 is TGTGCCAGCTCACTAAATACCGGGACAGGAGTTGCAACTAATGAAAAACTGTTTTTT.

This chain connects TRBV9 to TRBJ2-4; tentatively, D is TRBD1 (6 bases). The germline V gene has CDR1 SGDLS and CDR2 YYNGEE. This CDR3 has 19 residues. The ends were cut back, 1 base at V and 1 base at J, with 21 bases in the middle. The CDR3 DNA sequence: TGTGCCAGCAGCGTATCCCCTACCACAGGGTTGACGGCCAAAAACATTCAGTACTTC. This codes for CASSVSPTTGLTAKNIQYF.

The chain is built from TRBV5-4 and TRBJ2-1, with D possibly called TRBD1 or TRBD2 (5 bases each). CDR1 is SGHNT, CDR2 YYREEE, per germline (reference sequence). V was clipped by 3 bases and J by 7 bases, with 14 bases between them. The CDR3 is 14 amino acids. The CDR3 is CASSSVGTVNEQFF. As DNA, the CDR3 is TGTGCCAGCAGCTCCGTAGGGACGGTGAATGAGCAGTTCTTC. Full variable domain (rest looked up from reference TRBV5-4 and TRBJ2-1): ETGVTQSPTHLIKTRGQQVTLRCSSQSGHNTVSWYQQALGQGPQFIFQYYREEENGRGNFPPRFSGLQFPNYSSELNVNALELDDSALYLCASSSVGTVNEQFFGPGTRLTVL.

The V call is TRBV5-1, the J call TRBJ2-7, with D perhaps matching TRBD1 or TRBD2 (5 bases each). With 4 bases removed from V and 2 bases from J, the gap between germline ends came to 28 bases. This CDR3 comprises 19 residues. CDR1 and CDR2 from the germline V gene are SGHRS and YFSETQ. CDR3 sequence: CASSLSPGNHRLEPYEQYF. CDR3 coding DNA: TGCGCCAGCAGCCTCAGTCCCGGGAACCACAGGTTGGAGCCCTACGAGCAGTACTTC.

This clone was seen a handful of times. The chain is built from TRBV11-3 and TRBJ2-1, with 11 bases lining up with TRBD2. The junction had 5 bases not matched to a gene; V was cut back by 5 bases and J by 5 bases. Germline values: CDR1 SGHNT, CDR2 YENEEA. This CDR3 has 15 amino acids. The CDR3, as DNA: TGTGCCAGCAGCCAAGGGGGACTAGCGGACAATGAGCAGTTCTTC. It codes for CASSQGGLADNEQFF.

This clone is judged medium-sized. The chain uses TRBV7-2 and TRBJ2-7; 9 nucleotides line up with TRBD2. Germline loops: CDR1 SGHTA, CDR2 FQGNSA. Trimming removed 2 bases from V and 7 bases from J; junction bases left unmatched: 12. The CDR3 loop spans 16 amino acids. The CDR3 bases are TGTGCCAGCAGCTTAAGGGCGGGGGGGCTCCCGGGGGAGCAGTACTTC. Translated, it gives CASSLRAGGLPGEQYF.

This clone came up once. This sequence joins TRBV10-2 and TRBJ1-6, with 7 bases lining up with TRBD1. Germline lookup yields CDR1 WSHSY and CDR2 SAAADI. The junction had 12 bases not matched to a gene; V was cut back by 2 bases and J by 5 bases. This CDR3 has 18 amino acids. The CDR3 DNA is TGCGCCAGCAGTGAGAGGGGGCGGGGGGCGACAAATAATTCACCCCTCCACTTT. Protein product: CASSERGRGATNNSPLHF.

This clone appeared once. The chain uses TRBV25-1 and TRBJ2-3; D is unclear. V shed 5 bases and J shed 4 bases, with 16 bases lying between them. Germline V lookup: CDR1 MGHDK, CDR2 SYGVNS. The CDR3 contains 15 residues. CDR3 nucleotide sequence: TGTGCCAGCAGTAATAGTGTGACTTCCCCAGATACGCAGTATTTT. Amino acids: CASSNSVTSPDTQYF.

This clone was counted between two and nine times. The chain joins TRBV10-2 to TRBJ1-1; D ambiguous. The CDR3 sequence is 14 residues long. CDR1 is WSHSY and CDR2 is SAAADI in the germline V gene. V lost 6 bases and J 0 bases, leaving 11 bases between the germline ends. The CDR3 loop reads CASRNGRLNTEAFF. CDR3 bases: TGCGCCAGCAGAAATGGACGTTTGAACACTGAAGCTTTCTTT.